This is a list of T cell receptor beta chains from one sample in a study of blood T cell repertoires in COVID-19. TCRdb's table, derived via immunoSEQ multiplex PCR, lists solely in-frame clones and lacks some. The sample has over 60,000 clones, roughly 72% seen once; the top ten hold under 15%. Sequencing used peripheral blood. These receptors originate from a man between 60 and 75 years old with COVID-19, enrolled during active disease. The conserved cysteine and the conserved F or W are not part of the CDR3 here. Fields, in order: V gene, D gene, J gene, clone size, CDR3 protein. A D gene is named only where the DNA matches it firmly. Size is omitted from some rows. Given values are once, few, many or a class for expanded clones.

TRBV7-3,.,TRBJ2-2,.,ASSLLGRRTGELF
TRBV19,.,TRBJ1-1,.,ASSIVGYGSMNTEAF
TRBV7-9,TRBD1,TRBJ1-5,few,ASSLTGSNQPQH
TRBV11-2,TRBD1,TRBJ2-7,.,ASSLVTGIYEQY
TRBV5-1,TRBD1,TRBJ1-2,.,ASSFNTGEALYGYT
TRBV18,.,TRBJ2-2,.,ASSPGSDTRELF
TRBV5-1,.,TRBJ2-1,.,ASSPEALMRGNEQF
TRBV7-3,TRBD1,TRBJ2-3,.,ASSTGTGDGTQY
TRBV3-1/TRBV3-2,.,TRBJ1-4,once,ASSSNEKLF
TRBV7-9,.,TRBJ2-2,once,ASSLSDGELF
TRBV5-4,.,TRBJ2-1,.,ASSSVLNEQF
TRBV2,TRBD1,TRBJ2-3,few,ASSEVTGVSDTQY
TRBV3-1/TRBV3-2,.,TRBJ1-2,.,ASSHTSLGAIPGYGYT
TRBV6-6,.,TRBJ1-6,.,ASSYSKTRENSPLH
TRBV5-6,TRBD1,TRBJ2-2,.,ASSSTGGYTGELF
TRBV12-3/TRBV12-4,.,TRBJ1-6,.,ASKQYNSPLH
TRBV7-2,TRBD2,TRBJ2-7,few,ASSLQRGAYEQY
TRBV7-9,TRBD2,TRBJ2-5,.,ASSLGREGETQY
TRBV19,TRBD2,TRBJ2-7,.,ASSILAGGKEQY
TRBV27,.,TRBJ2-3,.,ASSLSWRVVDTQY
TRBV7-3,.,TRBJ2-2,.,ASSPVANTGELF
TRBV6-1,.,TRBJ1-1,.,ASRNINIFEAF
TRBV7-3,TRBD2,TRBJ2-1,.,ASSFSSSGEQF
TRBV2,TRBD1,TRBJ1-1,.,ASRPGTGGTEAF
TRBV3-1/TRBV3-2,.,TRBJ1-1,few,ASSQERAEAF
TRBV7-9,.,TRBJ2-3,.,ASSPGSDTQY
TRBV30,TRBD1,TRBJ1-1,.,ALKDREYTEAF
TRBV11-2,.,TRBJ1-2,few,ASSLDQQGLGYT
TRBV9,.,TRBJ2-7,.,ASSVSQRGEQY
TRBV5-6,.,TRBJ1-4,.,ASRGTGNPTNEKLF
TRBV7-3,.,TRBJ2-3,.,ASSSQNTDTQY
TRBV2,.,TRBJ2-2,.,ASSDTGTGELF
TRBV6-5,.,TRBJ2-7,.,ASSPIPSYEQY
TRBV19,TRBD2,TRBJ2-3,.,ASTRTSGNTQY
TRBV7-9,.,TRBJ1-3,.,ASSPQAVGNTIY
TRBV2,.,TRBJ2-3,once,ASSGGTDTDTQY
TRBV13,.,TRBJ2-7,.,ASSLGAGTYEQY
TRBV5-6,TRBD2,TRBJ2-1,.,ASSLSDGTTKF
TRBV12-3/TRBV12-4,.,TRBJ1-6,.,ASTQGDNSPLH
TRBV29-1,TRBD2,TRBJ2-7,medium-sized,SVVGALAGGGSYEQY
TRBV6-5,TRBD2,TRBJ2-7,.,ASKGIAGVLGEQY